The 19 T cell receptor beta chains given below trace back to one sample, sequenced in a study of Ad26.COV2.S vaccination and SARS-CoV-2 variants. As for treatment: around 19 received Ad26.COV2.S at low or high dose, single or two shots; roughly five received placebo; per-sample allocation not given. Collection of samples fell on day 63 after the first vaccine or placebo injection. Repertoires were generated with immunoSEQ multiplex PCR, while TCRdb's copy carries only in-frame clones and drops some. Among hundreds of thousands of clones listed, around 92% were seen once. The specimen comprised peripheral blood, sampled in a trial of Ad26.COV2.S vaccine versus placebo. Receptors were obtained from a person between 18 and 60 years old who received the Ad26.COV2.S COVID-19 vaccine or a placebo.

This chain uses TRBV6-2 or TRBV6-3 with TRBJ2-5; 9 positions match TRBD2. This CDR3 region has 15 residues. J lost 0 bases, V lost 2 bases, and 1 base had no gene match. Germline loops: CDR1 MNHEY, CDR2 SVGEGT. The CDR3 DNA follows: TGTGCCAGCAGTTACGCTAGCGGGGACCAAGAGACCCAGTACTTC. This sequence encodes CASSYASGDQETQYF.

J is TRBJ2-3 and V is TRBV12-5; 10 bases are a match to TRBD2. Germline V gives CDR1 LGHNT, CDR2 FRNRAP. The CDR3 has 15 amino acids. V lost 6 bases, J lost 6 bases, and 9 bases stayed unmatched. The CDR3 region is CASGLDLAGVDTQYF. The CDR3 region has the DNA TGTGCTAGTGGCCTCGACCTAGCGGGAGTGGATACGCAGTATTTT.

The genes are TRBV7-2 and TRBJ2-1; 7 bases align to TRBD2. V was clipped by 2 bases and J by 5 bases; unmatched bases: 9. Per the germline V gene, CDR1 is SGHTA and CDR2 is FQGNSA. CDR3 length: 16 residues. The DNA for the CDR3 is TGTGCCAGCAGCTTATCCCGCTCCAGCGGGAACAATGAGCAGTTCTTC. Translating it yields CASSLSRSSGNNEQFF.

V gene TRBV5-6 combines with J gene TRBJ2-3; D may be TRBD1 (5 bases). The V gene's germline CDR1 is SGHDT and CDR2 YYEEEE. The CDR3 consists of 13 residues. V lost 7 bases and J 2 bases, leaving 11 bases between the germline ends. The CDR3 loop is CASAGRITDTQYF. In DNA form, the CDR3 reads TGTGCCAGCGCAGGGCGAATCACAGATACGCAGTATTTT.

The rearrangement joins TRBV5-1 to TRBJ2-5, with 10 bases matching TRBD2. The CDR3 contains 17 residues. Germline lookup yields CDR1 SGHRS and CDR2 YFSETQ. V dropped 2 bases and J dropped 4; count of bases not matched to a gene: 11. The CDR3 sequence: CASSFAGVAGGRETQYF. The CDR3 coding sequence is TGCGCCAGCAGCTTCGCGGGAGTAGCGGGGGGCCGAGAGACCCAGTACTTC.

The table lists this clone with a count of one. The chain is built from TRBV11-2 and TRBJ1-2, with unresolved D. V lost 1 base, J lost 6 bases, and 6 bases lay in between. The CDR3 totals 12 residues. The germline CDR1 and CDR2 sequences are SGHAT and FQNNGV. The CDR3, as DNA: TGTGCCAGCAGCTTAGGAGGACATGGCTACACCTTC. Translating it yields CASSLGGHGYTF.

The chain combines TRBV12-3 or TRBV12-4 with TRBJ2-4; 8 bases agree with TRBD1. This CDR3 has 13 amino acids. After removal of 3 bases from V and 13 bases from J, the junction contained 8 bases not matched to a gene. The CDR3 region has the DNA TGTGCCAGCAGTTTTCCGACCAGGGGGCTCCAGTACTTC. Amino acid sequence: CASSFPTRGLQYF.

The chain employs TRBV5-8 and TRBJ2-7; D unclear. Germline V gives CDR1 SGHTS, CDR2 YDEGEE. V dropped 2 bases and J dropped 3 bases, with 3 bases sitting between them. The CDR3 loop spans 11 amino acids. The DNA for the CDR3 is TGTGCCAGCAGCTTTCGCTACGAGCAGTACTTC. Translation: CASSFRYEQYF.

The chain uses TRBV5-1 and TRBJ1-3, with 7 bases identical to TRBD1. Germline values: CDR1 SGHRS, CDR2 YFSETQ. With V trimmed by 4 bases and J by 8 bases, 3 bases remained unmatched. The CDR3 runs 12 residues. CDR3: CASSQGGHTIYF. CDR3 nucleotides: TGCGCCAGCAGCCAGGGGGGCCACACCATATATTTT. The full variable domain, rest sourced from reference TRBV5-1 and TRBJ1-3, is KAGVTQTPRYLIKTRGQQVTLSCSPISGHRSVSWYQQTPGQGLQFLFEYFSETQRNKGNFPGRFSGRQFSNSRSEMNVSTLELGDSALYLCASSQGGHTIYFGEGSWLTVV.

This chain links TRBV7-2 with TRBJ2-3; D gene uncertain. Per the germline V gene, CDR1 is SGHTA and CDR2 is FQGNSA. The CDR3 totals 13 residues. V was clipped by 1 base and J by 4 bases, with 6 bases between them. DNA of the CDR3: TGTGCCAGCAGCTTAGTGAACTCAGATACGCAGTATTTT. Amino acid sequence: CASSLVNSDTQYF. The full variable domain, in which reference TRBV7-2 and TRBJ2-3 provide the parts outside the CDR3, is GAGVSQSPSNKVTEKGKDVELRCDPISGHTALYWYRQSLGQGLEFLIYFQGNSAPDKSGLPSDRFSAERTGGSVSTLTIQRTQQEDSAVYLCASSLVNSDTQYFGPGTRLTVL.

Notes on this clone: This same CDR3 is encoded by further DNA sequences in the sample. The chain recombines TRBV25-1 with TRBJ1-2; no reliable D call. Trimming pared 4 bases from V and 2 bases from J, leaving 2 bases between. Germline V lookup: CDR1 MGHDK, CDR2 SYGVNS. There are 11 residues in the CDR3. CDR3 region: CASSGNYGYTF. Written as DNA, the CDR3 is TGTGCCAGCAGTGGAAACTATGGCTACACCTTC.

The chain has TRBV6-5 and TRBJ1-4, with TRBD1 matching 11 bases. The length of the CDR3 is 16 residues. V lost 1 base, J lost 6 bases, and 4 bases stayed unmatched. CDR1 and CDR2 from the germline V gene are MNHEY and SVGAGI. The CDR3: CASSYFPGQGDEKLFF. For the CDR3, the DNA is TGTGCCAGCAGTTACTTTCCGGGACAGGGGGATGAAAAACTGTTTTTT.

As for this clone: Other DNA sequences in this specimen translate into the identical CDR3. V usage is TRBV9 and J usage is TRBJ2-5, with unresolved D. Trimming left V 0 bases short and J 2 bases short, with 5 bases between. Germline loops: CDR1 SGDLS, CDR2 YYNGEE. This CDR3 spans 13 amino acids. The CDR3 loop is CASSVGQQETQYF. CDR3 bases: TGTGCCAGCAGCGTAGGGCAGCAAGAGACCCAGTACTTC. Filled out from reference TRBV9 and TRBJ2-5, the complete variable domain reads DSGVTQTPKHLITATGQRVTLRCSPRSGDLSVYWYQQSLDQGLQFLIQYYNGEERAKGNILERFSAQQFPDLHSELNLSSLELGDSALYFCASSVGQQETQYFGPGTRLLVL.

The rearrangement uses TRBV20-1 and TRBJ2-1; D might be TRBD2 (6 bases). The V gene's germline CDR1 is DFQATT and CDR2 SNEGSKA (reference sequence). CDR3 size: 10 residues. This CDR3 reads CGKRVNEQFF. The CDR3 DNA follows: TGCGGAAAGCGGGTCAATGAGCAGTTCTTC.

V usage is TRBV5-8 and J usage is TRBJ2-7; TRBD2 aligns across 9 bases. The CDR3 spans 14 residues. From germline, CDR1 is SGHTS and CDR2 YDEGEE. The V gene end was trimmed by 5 bases and the J gene end by 2 bases; junction bases not matched to a gene: 5. Here the CDR3 DNA reads TGTGCCAGCAGTCTGAGCGGGGGGCCCTACGAGCAGTACTTC. Protein: CASSLSGGPYEQYF.

V and J are TRBV4-3 and TRBJ1-5; D uncertain. V was shortened by 0 bases and J by 4 bases, with 7 bases between the two germline ends. The CDR3 spans 14 residues. Germline assignment: CDR1 LGHNA and CDR2 YSLEER. The CDR3 here is CASSQDSRNQPQHF. The CDR3 coding sequence is TGCGCCAGCAGCCAAGACAGTAGGAATCAGCCCCAGCATTTT.

The rearrangement links TRBV6-5 to TRBJ1-5, with D tentatively TRBD1 (5 bases). The germline V gene has CDR1 MNHEY and CDR2 SVGAGI. The CDR3 runs 14 residues. Trimming removed 0 bases from V and 4 bases from J, with 7 bases in between. This chain's CDR3 is CASSYSAGNQPQHF. In DNA, the CDR3 is TGTGCCAGCAGTTACTCGGCAGGGAATCAGCCCCAGCATTTT.

J is TRBJ1-1 and V is TRBV6-5; D is uncertain. The CDR3 runs to 11 residues. CDR1 and CDR2 (germline): MNHEY, SVGAGI. The germline V and J ends were trimmed by 8 bases and 7 bases, with 11 bases remaining between them. The CDR3 reads CASGLGGEAFF. For the CDR3, the DNA is TGTGCCAGCGGCTTGGGAGGTGAAGCTTTCTTT.

This chain links TRBV6-1 with TRBJ1-5; a possible D gene is TRBD1 (6 bases). Between the trimmed V and J ends, which lost 1 base and 11 bases, there was a span of 18 bases. From germline, CDR1 is MNHNS and CDR2 SASEGT. There are 15 residues in the CDR3. CDR3 bases: TGTGCCAGCAGTGAAGTAGGGGGAGCCCAACGGACCCAGCATTTT. Encoded protein: CASSEVGGAQRTQHF.